Presented here are 21 T cell receptor beta chains from one specimen sequenced in a study of blood T cells in healthy people across ages. With a J-beta primer mix and a sample-barcoded 5' primer, a second PCR ran about 7 to 11 cycles. TCRdb passed the 5' RACE reads through MiXCR, listing each CDR3 protein once. The sample includes nearly 800,000 distinct CDR3 sequences, 25% of them seen just once. The sample was also linked to a second study, of T cells of mothers and their children.

Material for sequencing was blood. The receptors come from a boy between 5 and 17 years old in good health.

V and J are TRBV4-3 and TRBJ2-5, with 9 bases aligning to TRBD1. The CDR3 loop spans 16 amino acids. Germline V lookup: CDR1 LGHNA, CDR2 YSLEER. V gave up 0 bases and J gave up 1 base; unmatched junction bases: 3. This CDR3 is CASSQDGTGLQETQYF. CDR3 DNA sequence: TGCGCCAGCAGCCAAGACGGGACAGGGCTCCAAGAGACCCAGTACTTC.

The rearrangement uses TRBV5-1 and TRBJ2-5, with D tentatively TRBD2 (5 bases). V was clipped by 4 bases and J by 5 bases, with 9 bases between them. CDR3 length equals 12 residues. The germline V gene encodes CDR1 SGHRS and CDR2 YFSETQ. The CDR3 is CASSPDLETQYF. The CDR3 DNA is TGCGCCAGCAGCCCGGACTTGGAGACCCAGTACTTC.

This clonotype was picked up a small number of times. The chain combines TRBV5-1 with TRBJ2-7; 7 bases fit TRBD1. J gave up 4 bases and V 0 bases, and 1 base lay outside the gene matches. This CDR3 is 13 amino acids long. CDR1 and CDR2 from the germline V gene are SGHRS and YFSETQ. As DNA, the CDR3 is TGCGCCAGCAGCTTGGGGGACAGATACGAGCAGTACTTC. Encoded protein: CASSLGDRYEQYF.

The V and J genes are TRBV29-1 and TRBJ1-4; D ambiguous. This CDR3 is 13 amino acids long. Between the trimmed V and J ends, which lost 5 bases and 5 bases, there was a span of 12 bases. Germline lookup yields CDR1 SQVTM and CDR2 ANQGSEA. CDR3 bases: TGCAGCGTTTTTTCAGAGGACAATGAAAAACTGTTTTTT. It translates to CSVFSEDNEKLFF.

The chain carries TRBV5-6 and TRBJ2-1, with 7 nucleotides matching TRBD2. CDR1 is SGHDT and CDR2 is YYEEEE in the germline V gene. The CDR3 runs to 15 residues. The J segment lost 5 bases and the V segment lost 4 bases, leaving 9 bases of the junction unmatched. CDR3 residues: CASSLGGGTNNEQFF. The CDR3 nucleotides are TGTGCCAGCAGCCTTGGGGGGGGGACGAACAATGAGCAGTTCTTC.

This clonotype was observed a handful of times. The chain uses TRBV27 and TRBJ1-2; D gene uncertain. V shed 6 bases and J shed 6 bases, with 14 bases lying between them. CDR1 is MNHEY, CDR2 SMNVEV, per germline (reference sequence). The CDR3 is 13 residues long. The CDR3 sequence: CASRSSGSDGYTF. CDR3 DNA: TGTGCCAGCAGATCGTCGGGGTCTGATGGCTACACCTTC.

The table lists this clonotype with a few counts. The J gene is TRBJ1-1, the V gene TRBV12-3 or TRBV12-4; 7 bases fit TRBD1. Germline trimming cut 6 bases from V and 11 bases from J; bases unmatched to any gene: 9. The CDR3 is 12 amino acids. The CDR3, as DNA: TGTGCCAGCAGCCGAGGGGACAGCCGGGCTTTCTTT. Translated, it gives CASSRGDSRAFF.

This clonotype was detected a few times. The chain's CDR3 is CSAVGVGVRPSSYEQYF. The CDR3 region has the DNA TGCAGCGCTGTCGGGGTCGGGGTTCGACCGAGCTCCTACGAGCAGTACTTC. The chain is built from TRBV29-1 and TRBJ2-5; maybe TRBD2 (5 bases). The DNA matches TRBJ2-7 better at its end, which makes the J call doubtful. The germline V gene has CDR1 SQVTM and CDR2 ANQGSEA. The CDR3 runs to 17 residues.

The rearrangement joins TRBV28 to TRBJ2-7; 7 bases are a match to TRBD1. The V segment lost 6 bases and the J segment 2 bases; nucleotides outside the gene matches: 7. CDR3 size: 14 residues. From germline, CDR1 is MDHEN and CDR2 SYDVKM. The CDR3 loop reads CASSQQGETYEQYF. Written as DNA, the CDR3 is TGTGCCAGCAGCCAGCAGGGGGAGACCTACGAGCAGTACTTC. The variable domain in full, completed from reference TRBV28 and TRBJ2-7, reads DVKVTQSSRYLVKRTGEKVFLECVQDMDHENMFWYRQDPGLGLRLIYFSYDVKMKEKGDIPEGYSVSREKKERFSLILESASTNQTSMYLCASSQQGETYEQYFGPGTRLTVT.

This clonotype was picked up a small number of times. The V and J genes are TRBV4-2 and TRBJ2-5; possibly TRBD2 for D (6 bases). The CDR3 is made up of 16 amino acids. Per the germline V gene, CDR1 is LGHNA and CDR2 is YNFKEQ. Trimming left V 0 bases short and J 3 bases short, with 14 bases between. The CDR3 DNA sequence: TGTGCCAGCAGCCAAGATTTTGGTAGCGGTGAAGAGACCCAGTACTTC. Its protein product is CASSQDFGSGEETQYF.

This clonotype showed up just a few times. V is TRBV20-1 and J is TRBJ2-3; 8 nucleotides agree with TRBD2. V was pared by 2 bases and J by 2 bases, with 3 bases of the junction left unmatched. Germline CDR1 reads DFQATT; CDR2 reads SNEGSKA (reference sequence). The CDR3 loop spans 14 amino acids. CDR3 protein: CSARIAGLTDTQYF. The CDR3 DNA follows: TGCAGTGCTAGAATAGCGGGACTCACAGATACGCAGTATTTT.

CDR3 coding DNA: TGTGCCAGCAGCCTACGGAGTATTCAAGAGACCCAGTACTTC. Translated, it gives CASSLRSIQETQYF. The V and J genes are TRBV3-1 and TRBJ2-5, with D hard to call. Trimming left V 4 bases short and J 2 bases short, with 11 bases between. This CDR3 spans 14 amino acids. Germline CDR1 and CDR2: LGHDT and YNNKEL (reference sequence).

This clonotype has a handful of counts. In DNA, the CDR3 is TGTGCCAGCAGTTCCGGGACTAGCGGGGGGGGATCGATCAATGAGCAGTTCTTC. It specifies CASSSGTSGGGSINEQFF. The chain links TRBV6-7 to TRBJ2-1; 16 bases agree with TRBD2. TRBV6-7 counts as an open reading frame of uncertain function. This CDR3 spans 18 amino acids. The trim removed 4 bases at V and 6 bases at J, leaving 9 bases unmatched.

The J gene is TRBJ2-1, the V gene TRBV14; no clear D. Looked up from germline, CDR1 is SGHDN and CDR2 is FVKESK. V dropped 4 bases and J dropped 4 bases, with 17 bases sitting between them. This CDR3 spans 16 amino acids. CDR3 sequence: CASSLTPVPPYNEQFF. CDR3 DNA: TGTGCCAGCAGCCTAACTCCTGTCCCCCCTTACAATGAGCAGTTCTTC. The full variable domain, completed using reference TRBV14 and TRBJ2-1, is EAGVTQFPSHSVIEKGQTVTLRCDPISGHDNLYWYRRVMGKEIKFLLHFVKESKQDESGMPNNRFLAERTGGTYSTLKVQPAELEDSGVYFCASSLTPVPPYNEQFFGPGTRLTVL.

The chain is built from TRBV6-2 or TRBV6-3 and TRBJ2-7; D possibly uses TRBD1 or TRBD2 (6 bases each). This CDR3 contains 15 residues. The germline CDR1 and CDR2 sequences are MNHEY and SVGEGT. Between the trimmed V and J ends, which lost 6 bases and 5 bases, there was a span of 20 bases. The DNA for the CDR3 is TGTGCCAGCAGATCCGCCGGGGGCCCACTCCACGAGCAGTACTTC. It yields the protein CASRSAGGPLHEQYF.

The V call is TRBV20-1, the J call TRBJ2-4; no clear D gene. Trimming cost V 6 bases and J 0 bases, with 9 bases left between them. The CDR3 runs 13 residues. Germline loops: CDR1 DFQATT, CDR2 SNEGSKA (reference sequence). CDR3 sequence (DNA): TGCAGTGCCAATCCAATAGCCAAAAACATTCAGTACTTC. Translation: CSANPIAKNIQYF.

This clonotype was counted between two and nine times. The gene calls are TRBV29-1 and TRBJ1-3; no clear D gene. Germline CDR1 and CDR2: SQVTM and ANQGSEA. The CDR3 totals 11 residues. CDR3 protein: CSVLDEYTIYF. Written as DNA, the CDR3 is TGCAGTGTACTGGACGAGTACACCATATATTTT.

This clonotype was picked up a small number of times. The V and J genes are TRBV5-1 and TRBJ2-4; tentative D call: TRBD2 (6 bases). The germline V gene encodes CDR1 SGHRS and CDR2 YFSETQ. CDR3 length: 17 amino acids. The germline V and J ends were trimmed by 4 bases and 6 bases, with 23 bases remaining between them. CDR3 residues: CASSPGGRGVSGNIQYF. CDR3 DNA sequence: TGCGCCAGCAGCCCCGGGGGAAGGGGCGTCTCCGGAAACATTCAGTACTTC.

There are many counts of this clonotype. The V and J genes are TRBV20-1 and TRBJ2-7; 10 nucleotides match TRBD2. J was trimmed by 4 bases and V by 3 bases; bases with no gene match: 12. The CDR3 consists of 16 residues. Germline CDR1 reads DFQATT; CDR2 reads SNEGSKA (reference sequence). CDR3 region: CSASQGALLAGYEQYF. The CDR3 nucleotides read TGCAGTGCTAGTCAGGGGGCCTTACTAGCGGGGTACGAGCAGTACTTC.

This clonotype occurred a few times. The chain couples TRBV4-2 to TRBJ2-1; TRBD2 matches at 10 bases. There are 15 residues in the CDR3. Germline values: CDR1 LGHNA, CDR2 YNFKEQ. With 3 bases clipped from V and 4 bases from J, the junction kept 3 bases outside the gene matches. CDR3 residues: CASSHPGLAYNEQFF. CDR3 in DNA: TGTGCCAGCAGCCACCCGGGACTAGCGTACAATGAGCAGTTCTTC.

This clonotype has only a few counts. The chain joins TRBV29-1 to TRBJ1-2, with 9 bases that match TRBD1. Trimming removed 6 bases from V and 6 bases from J; junction bases left unmatched: 23. CDR1 and CDR2 (germline): SQVTM, ANQGSEA. The CDR3 spans 18 residues. The CDR3 sequence is CSVTDVPGEQGAFDGYTF. For the CDR3, the DNA is TGCAGCGTGACGGACGTACCGGGGGAACAGGGGGCTTTTGATGGCTACACCTTC.